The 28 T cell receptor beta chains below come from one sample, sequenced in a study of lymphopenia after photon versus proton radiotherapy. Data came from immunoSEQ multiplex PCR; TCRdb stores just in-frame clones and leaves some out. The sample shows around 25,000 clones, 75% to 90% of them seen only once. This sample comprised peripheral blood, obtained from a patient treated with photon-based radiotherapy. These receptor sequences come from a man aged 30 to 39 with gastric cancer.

As DNA, the CDR3 is TGTGCCAGCAGCGGTTCCAATAGCAATCAGCCCCAGCATTTT. Translating it yields CASSGSNSNQPQHF. This chain uses TRBV2 with TRBJ1-5; D gene ambiguous. CDR1 is SNHLY and CDR2 is FYNNEI in the germline V gene. V was pared by 6 bases and J by 0 bases, with 9 bases between. The CDR3 covers 14 residues.

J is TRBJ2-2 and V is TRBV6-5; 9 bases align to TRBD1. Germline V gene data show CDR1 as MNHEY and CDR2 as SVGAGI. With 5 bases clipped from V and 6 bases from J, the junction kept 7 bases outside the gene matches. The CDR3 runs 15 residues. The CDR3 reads CASSRGQGTAGELFF. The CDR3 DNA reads TGTGCCAGCAGTCGGGGACAGGGCACCGCCGGGGAGCTGTTTTTT.

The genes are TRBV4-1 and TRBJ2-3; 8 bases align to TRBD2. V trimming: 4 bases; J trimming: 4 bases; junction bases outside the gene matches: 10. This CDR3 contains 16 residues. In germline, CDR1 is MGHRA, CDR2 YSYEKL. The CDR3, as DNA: TGCGCCAGCAGCCCCCAGGGAGTAGCGGGACCAGATACGCAGTATTTT. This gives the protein CASSPQGVAGPDTQYF.

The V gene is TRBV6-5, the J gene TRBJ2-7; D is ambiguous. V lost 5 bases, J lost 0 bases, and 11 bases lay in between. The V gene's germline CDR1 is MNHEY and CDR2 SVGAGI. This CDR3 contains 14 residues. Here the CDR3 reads CASSQPPVSYEQYF. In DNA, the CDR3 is TGTGCCAGCAGTCAACCCCCGGTCTCCTACGAGCAGTACTTC.

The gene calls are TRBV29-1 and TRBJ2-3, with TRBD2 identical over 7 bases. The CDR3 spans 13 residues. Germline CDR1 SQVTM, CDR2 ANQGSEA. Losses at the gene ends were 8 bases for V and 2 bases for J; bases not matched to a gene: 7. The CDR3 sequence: CSLGGGDTDTQYF. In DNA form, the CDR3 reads TGCAGCTTGGGGGGAGGGGACACAGATACGCAGTATTTT.

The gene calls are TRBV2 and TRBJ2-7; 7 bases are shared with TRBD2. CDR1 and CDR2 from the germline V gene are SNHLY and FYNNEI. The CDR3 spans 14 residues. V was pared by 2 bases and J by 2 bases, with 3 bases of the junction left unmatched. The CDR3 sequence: CASSELGGAYEQYF. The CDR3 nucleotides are TGTGCCAGCAGTGAACTTGGGGGGGCCTACGAGCAGTACTTC.

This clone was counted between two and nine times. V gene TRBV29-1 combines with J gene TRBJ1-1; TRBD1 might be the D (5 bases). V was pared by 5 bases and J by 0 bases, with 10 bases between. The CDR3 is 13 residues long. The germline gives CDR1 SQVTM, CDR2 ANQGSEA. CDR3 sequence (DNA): TGCAGCGTTCTGAAGGGGTTGAACACTGAAGCTTTCTTT. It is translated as CSVLKGLNTEAFF.

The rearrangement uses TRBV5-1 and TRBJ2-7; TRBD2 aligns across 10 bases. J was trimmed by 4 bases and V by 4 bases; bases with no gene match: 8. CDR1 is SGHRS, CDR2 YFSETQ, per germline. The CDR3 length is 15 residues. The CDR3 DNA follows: TGCGCCAGCAGCCCGGAAGCGGGGGGGCAGTACGAGCAGTACTTC. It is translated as CASSPEAGGQYEQYF.

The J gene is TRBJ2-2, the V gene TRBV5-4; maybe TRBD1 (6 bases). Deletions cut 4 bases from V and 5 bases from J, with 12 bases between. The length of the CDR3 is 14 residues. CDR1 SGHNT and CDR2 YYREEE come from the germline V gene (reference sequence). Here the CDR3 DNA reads TGTGCCAGCAGCCTGGGACAAAGAACCGGGGAGCTGTTTTTT. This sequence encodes CASSLGQRTGELFF.

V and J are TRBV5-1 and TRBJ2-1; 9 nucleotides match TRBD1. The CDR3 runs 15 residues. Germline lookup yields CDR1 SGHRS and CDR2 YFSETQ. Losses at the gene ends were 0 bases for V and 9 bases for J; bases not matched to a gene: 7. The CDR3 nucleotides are TGCGCCAGCAGCTTGGGGACGGGACAGGGATCTGAGCAGTTCTTC. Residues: CASSLGTGQGSEQFF.

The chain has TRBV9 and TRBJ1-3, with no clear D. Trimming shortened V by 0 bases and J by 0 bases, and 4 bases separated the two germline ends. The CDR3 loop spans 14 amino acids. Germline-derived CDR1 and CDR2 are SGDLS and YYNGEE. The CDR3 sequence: CASSVGPSGNTIYF. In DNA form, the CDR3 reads TGTGCCAGCAGCGTAGGCCCCTCTGGAAACACCATATATTTT.

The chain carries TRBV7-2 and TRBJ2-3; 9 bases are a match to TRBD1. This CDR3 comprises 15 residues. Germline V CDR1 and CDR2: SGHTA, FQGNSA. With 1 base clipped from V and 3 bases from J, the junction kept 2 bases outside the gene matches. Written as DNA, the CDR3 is TGTGCCAGCAGCTTAGGGGACAGGGAGACAGATACGCAGTATTTT. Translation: CASSLGDRETDTQYF.

CDR3 sequence reads: CATGERGGVNEKLFF. CDR3 in DNA: TGTGCCACCGGCGAACGTGGGGGCGTAAATGAAAAACTGTTTTTT. The V gene is TRBV19, the J gene TRBJ1-4, with D possibly being TRBD1 (6 bases). In germline, CDR1 is LNHDA, CDR2 SQIVND (reference sequence). V shed 10 bases and J shed 5 bases, with 20 bases lying between them. CDR3 length: 15 amino acids.

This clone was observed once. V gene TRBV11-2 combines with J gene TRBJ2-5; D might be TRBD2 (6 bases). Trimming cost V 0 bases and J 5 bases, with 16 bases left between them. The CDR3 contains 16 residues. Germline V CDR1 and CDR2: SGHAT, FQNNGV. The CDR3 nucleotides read TGTGCCAGCAGCTTAGAGGGGACTCGCTGGGGCGAGACCCAGTACTTC. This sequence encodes CASSLEGTRWGETQYF.

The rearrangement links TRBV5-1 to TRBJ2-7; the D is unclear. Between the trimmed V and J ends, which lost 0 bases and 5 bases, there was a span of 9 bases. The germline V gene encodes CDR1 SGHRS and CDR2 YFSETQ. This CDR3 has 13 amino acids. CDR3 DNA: TGCGCCAGCAGCTTGGCCCGGATGGACGAGCAGTACTTC. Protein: CASSLARMDEQYF.

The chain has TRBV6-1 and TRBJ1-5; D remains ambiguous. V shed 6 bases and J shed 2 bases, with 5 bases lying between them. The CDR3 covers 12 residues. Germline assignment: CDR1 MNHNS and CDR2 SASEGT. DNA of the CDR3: TGTGCCAGCAGCACTGGCAATCAGCCCCAGCATTTT. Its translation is CASSTGNQPQHF.

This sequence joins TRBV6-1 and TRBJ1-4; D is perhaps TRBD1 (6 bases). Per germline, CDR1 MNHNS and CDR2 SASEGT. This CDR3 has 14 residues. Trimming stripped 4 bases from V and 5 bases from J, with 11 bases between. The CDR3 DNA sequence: TGTGCCAGCAGTGTGGCCAGGGGAAATGAAAAACTGTTTTTT. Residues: CASSVARGNEKLFF.

The CDR3 sequence is CASMESLGELFF. The CDR3 bases are TGTGCCAGTATGGAGTCGCTCGGGGAGCTGTTTTTT. The J gene is TRBJ2-2, the V gene TRBV19, with D uncertain. Per the germline V gene, CDR1 is LNHDA and CDR2 is SQIVND (reference sequence). Trimming stripped 7 bases from V and 7 bases from J, with 10 bases between. The CDR3 covers 12 residues.

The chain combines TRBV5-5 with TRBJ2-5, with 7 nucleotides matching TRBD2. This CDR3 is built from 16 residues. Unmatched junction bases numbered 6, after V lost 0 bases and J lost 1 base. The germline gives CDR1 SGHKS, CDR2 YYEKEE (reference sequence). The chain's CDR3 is CASSLELAVVQETQYF. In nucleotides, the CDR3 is TGTGCCAGCAGCTTGGAGCTAGCGGTAGTCCAAGAGACCCAGTACTTC.

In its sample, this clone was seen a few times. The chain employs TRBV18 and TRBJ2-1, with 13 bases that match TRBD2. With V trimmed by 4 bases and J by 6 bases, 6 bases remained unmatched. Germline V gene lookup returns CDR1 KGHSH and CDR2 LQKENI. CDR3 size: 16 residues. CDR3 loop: CASSQQGLAGANEQFF. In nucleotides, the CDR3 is TGTGCCAGCTCACAACAAGGACTAGCGGGAGCCAATGAGCAGTTCTTC.

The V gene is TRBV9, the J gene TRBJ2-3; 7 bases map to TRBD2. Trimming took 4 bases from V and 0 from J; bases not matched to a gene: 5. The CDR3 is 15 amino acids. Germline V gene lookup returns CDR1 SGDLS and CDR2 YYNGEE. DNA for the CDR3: TGTGCCAGCAGCCCTTCGGGGGGTAGCACAGATACGCAGTATTTT. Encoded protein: CASSPSGGSTDTQYF.

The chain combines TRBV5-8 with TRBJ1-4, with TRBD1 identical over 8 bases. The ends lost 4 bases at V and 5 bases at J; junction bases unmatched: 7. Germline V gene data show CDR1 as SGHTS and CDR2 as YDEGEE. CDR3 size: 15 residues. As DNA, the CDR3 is TGTGCCAGCAGCATGATGACAGGGGAGAATGAAAAACTGTTTTTT. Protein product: CASSMMTGENEKLFF.

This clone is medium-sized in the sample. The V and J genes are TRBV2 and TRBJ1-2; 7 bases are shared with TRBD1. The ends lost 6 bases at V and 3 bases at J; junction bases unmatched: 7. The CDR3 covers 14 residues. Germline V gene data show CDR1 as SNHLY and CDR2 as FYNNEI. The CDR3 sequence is CASSLNRGDYGYTF. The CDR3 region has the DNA TGTGCCAGCAGCTTAAACAGGGGTGACTATGGCTACACCTTC. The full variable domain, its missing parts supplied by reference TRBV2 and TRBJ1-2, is EPEVTQTPSHQVTQMGQEVILRCVPISNHLYFYWYRQILGQKVEFLVSFYNNEISEKSEIFDDQFSVERPDGSNFTLKIRSTKLEDSAMYFCASSLNRGDYGYTFGSGTRLTVV.

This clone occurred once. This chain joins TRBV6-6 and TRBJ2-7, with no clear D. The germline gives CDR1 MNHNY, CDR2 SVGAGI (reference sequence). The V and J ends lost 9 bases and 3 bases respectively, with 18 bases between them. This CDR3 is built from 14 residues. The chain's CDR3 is CASCTGDSHYEQYF. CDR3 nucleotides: TGTGCCAGTTGCACCGGAGATTCTCACTACGAGCAGTACTTC.

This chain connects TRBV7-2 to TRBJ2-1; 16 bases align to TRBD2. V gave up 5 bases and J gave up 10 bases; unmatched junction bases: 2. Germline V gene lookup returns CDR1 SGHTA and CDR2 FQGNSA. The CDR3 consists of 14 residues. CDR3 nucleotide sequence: TGTGCCAGCAGCCCGGGACTAGCGGGAGGGGAGCAGTTCTTC. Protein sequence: CASSPGLAGGEQFF. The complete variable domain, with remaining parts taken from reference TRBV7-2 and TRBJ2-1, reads GAGVSQSPSNKVTEKGKDVELRCDPISGHTALYWYRQSLGQGLEFLIYFQGNSAPDKSGLPSDRFSAERTGGSVSTLTIQRTQQEDSAVYLCASSPGLAGGEQFFGPGTRLTVL.

CDR3 protein: CASTRVRDNEQFF. CDR3 sequence (DNA): TGTGCCAGCACGCGGGTTAGGGACAATGAGCAGTTCTTC. The chain carries TRBV6-1 and TRBJ2-1, with D tentatively TRBD2 (5 bases). The CDR3 is 13 residues long. Trimming pared 7 bases from V and 5 bases from J, leaving 12 bases between. Per germline, CDR1 MNHNS and CDR2 SASEGT.

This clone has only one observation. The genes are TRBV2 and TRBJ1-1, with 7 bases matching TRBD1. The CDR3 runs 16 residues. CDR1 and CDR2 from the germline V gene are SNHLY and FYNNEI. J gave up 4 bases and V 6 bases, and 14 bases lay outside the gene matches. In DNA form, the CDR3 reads TGTGCCAGCAGCTTTACCTCGGGACAGACAAGCACTGAAGCTTTCTTT. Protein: CASSFTSGQTSTEAFF. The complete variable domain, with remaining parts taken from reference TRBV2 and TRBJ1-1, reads EPEVTQTPSHQVTQMGQEVILRCVPISNHLYFYWYRQILGQKVEFLVSFYNNEISEKSEIFDDQFSVERPDGSNFTLKIRSTKLEDSAMYFCASSFTSGQTSTEAFFGQGTRLTVV.

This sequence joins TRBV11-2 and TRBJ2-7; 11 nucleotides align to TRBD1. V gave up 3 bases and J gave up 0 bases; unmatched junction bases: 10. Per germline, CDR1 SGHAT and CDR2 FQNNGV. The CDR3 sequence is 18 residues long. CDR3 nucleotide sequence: TGTGCCAGCAGCTTCCCGAGCCGGACAGGGGGCTACTCCTACGAGCAGTACTTC. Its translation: CASSFPSRTGGYSYEQYF.